This record concerns one T cell receptor beta chain sequence. This entry comes from a study of T cells after somatic rescue of genetic block. Generated by immunoSEQ multiplex PCR, the TCRdb table keeps only in-frame clones and is missing some. The table shows about 88,000 clones, with approximately 90% occurring only once. The CDR3 covers 14 residues. Trimming at V came to 3 bases and at J to 5 bases, leaving 6 bases not matched to a gene. The germline V gene has CDR1 SGDLS and CDR2 YYNGEE. The sample comprised peripheral blood mononuclear cells (PBMCs). This chain links TRBV9 with TRBJ2-5; 8 bases are shared with TRBD2. This receptor was obtained from a woman between 18 and 29 years old. As DNA, the CDR3 is TGTGCCAGCAGCGCCCGACAGCGGGGGGAGACCCAGTACTTC. It yields the protein CASSARQRGETQYF.